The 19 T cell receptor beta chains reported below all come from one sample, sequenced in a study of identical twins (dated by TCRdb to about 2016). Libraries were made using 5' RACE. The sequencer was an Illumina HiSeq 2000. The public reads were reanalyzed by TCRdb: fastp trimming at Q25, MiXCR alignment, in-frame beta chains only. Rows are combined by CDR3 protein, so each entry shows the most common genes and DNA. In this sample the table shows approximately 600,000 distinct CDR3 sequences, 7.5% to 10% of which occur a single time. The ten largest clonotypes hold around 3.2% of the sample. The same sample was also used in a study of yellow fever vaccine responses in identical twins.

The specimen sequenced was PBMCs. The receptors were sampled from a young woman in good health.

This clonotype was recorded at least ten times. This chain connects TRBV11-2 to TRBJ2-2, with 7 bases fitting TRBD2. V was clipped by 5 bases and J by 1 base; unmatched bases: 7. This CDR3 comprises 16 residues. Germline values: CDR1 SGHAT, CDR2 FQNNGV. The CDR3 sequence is CASSAGRGLNTGELFF. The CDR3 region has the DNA TGTGCCAGCAGCGCCGGGCGGGGGTTGAACACCGGGGAGCTGTTTTTT.

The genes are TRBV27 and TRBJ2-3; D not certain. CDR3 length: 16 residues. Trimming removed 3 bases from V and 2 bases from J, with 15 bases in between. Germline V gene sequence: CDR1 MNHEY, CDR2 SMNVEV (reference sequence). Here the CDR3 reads CASSFSLTDPTDTQYF. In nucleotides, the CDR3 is TGTGCCAGCAGTTTCTCTCTCACGGATCCCACAGATACGCAGTATTTT.

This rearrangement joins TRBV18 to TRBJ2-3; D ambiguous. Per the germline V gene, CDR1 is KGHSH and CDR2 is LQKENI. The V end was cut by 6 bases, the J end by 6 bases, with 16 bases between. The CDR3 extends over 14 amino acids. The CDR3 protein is CASSSPILADTQYF. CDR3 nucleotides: TGTGCCAGCTCTTCACCTATACTCGCGGATACGCAGTATTTT. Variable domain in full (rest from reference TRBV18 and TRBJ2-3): NAGVMQNPRHLVRRRGQEARLRCSPMKGHSHVYWYRQLPEEGLKFMVYLQKENIIDESGMPKERFSAEFPKEGPSILRIQQVVRGDSAAYFCASSSPILADTQYFGPGTRLTVL.

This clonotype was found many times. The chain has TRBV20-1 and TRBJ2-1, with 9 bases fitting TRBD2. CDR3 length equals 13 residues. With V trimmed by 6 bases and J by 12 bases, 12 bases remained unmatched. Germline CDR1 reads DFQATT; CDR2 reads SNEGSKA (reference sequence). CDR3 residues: CSAPSGTMFGQFF. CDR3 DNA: TGCAGTGCCCCTAGCGGGACAATGTTCGGGCAGTTCTTC.

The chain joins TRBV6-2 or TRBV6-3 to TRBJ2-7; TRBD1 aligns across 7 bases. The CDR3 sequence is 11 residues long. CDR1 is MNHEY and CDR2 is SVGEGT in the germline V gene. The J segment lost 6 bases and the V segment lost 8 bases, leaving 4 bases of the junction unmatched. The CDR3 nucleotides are TGTGCCAGCGGCGACAGGGTCGAGCAGTACTTC. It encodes CASGDRVEQYF.

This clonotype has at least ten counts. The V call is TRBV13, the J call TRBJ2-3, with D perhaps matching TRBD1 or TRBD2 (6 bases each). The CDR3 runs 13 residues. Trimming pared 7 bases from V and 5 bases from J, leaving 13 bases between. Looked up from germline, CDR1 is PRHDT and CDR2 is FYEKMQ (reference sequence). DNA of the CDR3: TGTGCCAGCACAGCCAGGGGAGGAGATACGCAGTATTTT. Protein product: CASTARGGDTQYF.

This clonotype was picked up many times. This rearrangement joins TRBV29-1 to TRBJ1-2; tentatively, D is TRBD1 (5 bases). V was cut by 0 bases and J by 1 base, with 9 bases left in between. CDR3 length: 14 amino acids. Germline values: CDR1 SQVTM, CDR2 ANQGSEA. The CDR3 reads CSVEDHRNNYGYTF. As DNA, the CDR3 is TGCAGCGTTGAAGATCACAGGAATAACTATGGCTACACCTTC.

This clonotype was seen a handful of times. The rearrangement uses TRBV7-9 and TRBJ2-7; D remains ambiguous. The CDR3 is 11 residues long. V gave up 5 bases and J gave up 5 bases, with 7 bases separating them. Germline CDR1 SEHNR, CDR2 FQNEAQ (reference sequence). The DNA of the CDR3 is TGTGCCAGCAGCGTGTCTCACGAGCAGTACTTC. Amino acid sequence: CASSVSHEQYF.

CDR3 loop: CASSLDSLGTDTQYF. CDR3 in DNA: TGTGCCAGCAGCCTAGACAGTTTGGGCACAGATACGCAGTATTTT. This chain uses TRBV7-3 with TRBJ2-3, with D tentatively TRBD1 (5 bases). V was clipped by 5 bases and J by 1 base, with 13 bases between them. Germline values: CDR1 SGHTA, CDR2 FQGTGA. This CDR3 has 15 residues.

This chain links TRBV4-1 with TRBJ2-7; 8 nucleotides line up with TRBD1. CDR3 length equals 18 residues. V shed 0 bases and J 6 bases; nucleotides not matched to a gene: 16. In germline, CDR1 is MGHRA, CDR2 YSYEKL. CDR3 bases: TGCGCCAGCAGCCAAGATAGCGCTCTCGGACAGGGACCCATCGAGCAGTACTTC. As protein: CASSQDSALGQGPIEQYF.

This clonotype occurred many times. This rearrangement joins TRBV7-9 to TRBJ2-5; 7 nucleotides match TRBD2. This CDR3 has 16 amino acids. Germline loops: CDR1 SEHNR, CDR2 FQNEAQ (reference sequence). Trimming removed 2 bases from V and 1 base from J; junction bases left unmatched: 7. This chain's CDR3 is CASSLRSLAGQETQYF. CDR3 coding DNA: TGTGCCAGCAGCTTAAGGAGCTTAGCGGGCCAAGAGACCCAGTACTTC.

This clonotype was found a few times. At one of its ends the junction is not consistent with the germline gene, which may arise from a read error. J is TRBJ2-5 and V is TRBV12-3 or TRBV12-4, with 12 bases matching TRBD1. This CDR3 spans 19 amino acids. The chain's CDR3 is CARSFSRDRGLLGQETQYF. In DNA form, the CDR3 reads TGTGCCCGCAGTTTTTCCCGGGACAGGGGGCTCCTGGGGCAAGAGACCCAGTACTTC.

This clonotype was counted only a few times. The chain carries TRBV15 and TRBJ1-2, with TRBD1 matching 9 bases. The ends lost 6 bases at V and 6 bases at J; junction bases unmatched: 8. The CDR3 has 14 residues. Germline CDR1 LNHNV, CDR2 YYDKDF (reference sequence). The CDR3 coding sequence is TGTGCCACCAGTATCGACCGGACAGGGGATGGCTACACCTTC. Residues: CATSIDRTGDGYTF.

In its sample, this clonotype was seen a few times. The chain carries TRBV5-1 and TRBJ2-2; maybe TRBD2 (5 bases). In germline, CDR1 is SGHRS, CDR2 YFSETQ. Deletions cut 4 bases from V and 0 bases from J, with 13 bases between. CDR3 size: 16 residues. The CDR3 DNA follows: TGCGCCAGCAGCAAACGGGCGGACTCGAACACCGGGGAGCTGTTTTTT. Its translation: CASSKRADSNTGELFF. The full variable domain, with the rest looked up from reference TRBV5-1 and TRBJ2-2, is KAGVTQTPRYLIKTRGQQVTLSCSPISGHRSVSWYQQTPGQGLQFLFEYFSETQRNKGNFPGRFSGRQFSNSRSEMNVSTLELGDSALYLCASSKRADSNTGELFFGEGSRLTVL.

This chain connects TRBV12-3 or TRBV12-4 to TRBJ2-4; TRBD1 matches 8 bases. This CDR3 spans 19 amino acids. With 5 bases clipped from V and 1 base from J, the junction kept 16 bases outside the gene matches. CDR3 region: CASSTGNRGVGSAKNIQYF. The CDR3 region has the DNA TGTGCCAGCAGTACCGGCAACAGGGGGGTGGGGTCGGCCAAAAACATTCAGTACTTC.

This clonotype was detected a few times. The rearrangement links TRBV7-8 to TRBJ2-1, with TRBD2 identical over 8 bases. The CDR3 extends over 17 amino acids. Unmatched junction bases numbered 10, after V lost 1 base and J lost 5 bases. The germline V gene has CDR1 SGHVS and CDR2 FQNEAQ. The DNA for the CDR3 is TGTGCCAGCAGCTTAGGATGGACGGGAGGGCCAAACAATGAGCAGTTCTTC. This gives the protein CASSLGWTGGPNNEQFF.

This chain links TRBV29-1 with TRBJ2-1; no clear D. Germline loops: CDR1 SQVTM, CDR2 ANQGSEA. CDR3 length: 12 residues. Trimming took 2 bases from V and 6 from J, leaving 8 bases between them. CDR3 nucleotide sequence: TGCAGCGTTGAAAATCCCGGCAATGAGCAGTTCTTC. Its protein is CSVENPGNEQFF.

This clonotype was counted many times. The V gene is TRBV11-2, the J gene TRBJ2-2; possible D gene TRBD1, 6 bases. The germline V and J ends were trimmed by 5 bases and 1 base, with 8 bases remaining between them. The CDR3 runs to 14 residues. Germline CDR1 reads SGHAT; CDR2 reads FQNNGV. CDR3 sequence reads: CASSLQGNTGELFF. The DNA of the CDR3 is TGTGCCAGCAGCCTACAGGGGAACACCGGGGAGCTGTTTTTT.

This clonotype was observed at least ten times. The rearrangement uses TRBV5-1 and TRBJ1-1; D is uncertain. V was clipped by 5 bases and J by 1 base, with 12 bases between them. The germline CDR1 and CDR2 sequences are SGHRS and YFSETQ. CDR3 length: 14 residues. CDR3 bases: TGCGCCAGCAGTTGGTCCGCGACGAACACTGAAGCTTTCTTT. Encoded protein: CASSWSATNTEAFF.